This T cell receptor (beta chain) was profiled in a study of cytomegalovirus exposure and HLA in healthy donors. Sequencing was performed with immunoSEQ multiplex PCR; in TCRdb, only in-frame clones are kept and a portion is missing. This repertoire shows 300,000 to 350,000 clones, over 75% found once; its top ten account for around 1%. Germline loops: CDR1 MNHEY, CDR2 SVGAGI. The CDR3 covers 14 residues. V shed 2 bases and J 4 bases; nucleotides not matched to a gene: 4. Material for sequencing was PBMCs. The TCR sequence derives from a man aged 25-45 years in good health and CMV-seronegative. The J gene is TRBJ1-1, the V gene TRBV6-5; 7 positions agree with TRBD1. CDR3 bases: TGTGCCAGCAGTTACGCCAGGGGGGTCACTGAAGCTTTCTTT. Protein: CASSYARGVTEAFF.